The TCR beta chain under discussion was sequenced for a study of cytomegalovirus exposure and HLA in healthy donors. Study results and limitations: A few CMV-associated chains proved CMV antigen-specific in vitro.

It was with 60 Vbeta and 13 Jbeta primers that the PCR ran. TCRdb keeps only in-frame clones here, not all; method: immunoSEQ multiplex PCR. The table has about 200,000 clones, around 77% seen once; the top ten hold less than 3.5%. Concerning this clone: The antigen is unknown.

Germline lookup yields CDR1 LNHDA and CDR2 SQIVND (reference sequence). V was trimmed by 6 bases and J by 7 bases, leaving 15 bases between them. The CDR3 is 13 residues long. V is TRBV19 and J is TRBJ1-1; tentative D call: TRBD1 (5 bases). The sequenced sample was PBMCs. The TCR was taken from a woman aged 30 to 39 in good health and CMV-seronegative. CDR3 amino acids: CASSPGGAYEAFF. In nucleotides, the CDR3 is TGTGCCAGTAGCCCCGGAGGGGCGTATGAAGCTTTCTTT.